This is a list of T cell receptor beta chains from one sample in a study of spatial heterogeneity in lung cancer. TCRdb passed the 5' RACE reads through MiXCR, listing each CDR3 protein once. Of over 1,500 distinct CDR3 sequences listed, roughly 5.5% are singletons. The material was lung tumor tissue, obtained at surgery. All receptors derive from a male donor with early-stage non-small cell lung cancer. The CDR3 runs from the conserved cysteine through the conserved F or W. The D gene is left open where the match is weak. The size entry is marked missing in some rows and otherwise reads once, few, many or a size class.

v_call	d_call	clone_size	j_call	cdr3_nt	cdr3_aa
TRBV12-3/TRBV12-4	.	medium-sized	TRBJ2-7	TGTGCCAGCAGTTTTAGTATTATGTACGAGCAGTACTTC	CASSFSIMYEQYF
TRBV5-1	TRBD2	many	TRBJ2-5	TGCGCCAGCAGCTTTGCGGGGGGCTGGGCAGAGACCCAGTACTTC	CASSFAGGWAETQYF
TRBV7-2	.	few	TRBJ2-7	TGTGCCAGCAGCTTAGCGGGGGGACTCTCCTACGAGCAGTACTTC	CASSLAGGLSYEQYF
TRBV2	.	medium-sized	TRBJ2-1	TGTGCCAGCAGGCCACAGTACAATGAGCAGTTCTTC	CASRPQYNEQFF
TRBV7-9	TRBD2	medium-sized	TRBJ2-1	TGTGCCAGCAGCAAACTAGCGGGGGCCGACAATGAGCAGTTCTTC	CASSKLAGADNEQFF
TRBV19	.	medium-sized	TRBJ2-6	TGTGCCAGTAGACCCTGGGACGCTGGGGCCAACGTCCTGACTTTC	CASRPWDAGANVLTF
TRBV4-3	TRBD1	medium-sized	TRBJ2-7	TGCGCCAGCAGATATACCGTGGGACAGGGGTCCTACGAGCAGTACTTC	CASRYTVGQGSYEQYF
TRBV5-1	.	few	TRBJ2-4	TGCGCCAGCAGCTTGGAGGGCTATCTAGCCAAAAACATTCAGTACTTC	CASSLEGYLAKNIQYF
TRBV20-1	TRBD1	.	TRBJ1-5	TGCAGAGCTAGAGAGATAGGAGGGGGCGACCAGCCCCAGCATTTT	CRAREIGGGDQPQHF
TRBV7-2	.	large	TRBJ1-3	TGTGCCAGCAGCCGAAAGGGGATCTCTGGAAACACCATATATTTT	CASSRKGISGNTIYF
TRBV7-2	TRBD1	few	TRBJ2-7	TGTGCCAGCAGCAAGGACAGGGGCATCTACGAGCAGTACTTC	CASSKDRGIYEQYF
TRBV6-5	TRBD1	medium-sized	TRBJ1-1	TGTGCCAGCAGTTACTTGACAGGGCGGAACACTGAAGCTTTCTTT	CASSYLTGRNTEAFF
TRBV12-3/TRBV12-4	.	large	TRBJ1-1	TGTGCCAGCAACAAATTCGGGGGGAACACTGAAGCTTTCTTT	CASNKFGGNTEAFF
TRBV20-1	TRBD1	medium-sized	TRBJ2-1	TGCAGTGCTGGGAGGGGGACAGGGCGCCTCGAAGAGCAGTTCTTC	CSAGRGTGRLEEQFF
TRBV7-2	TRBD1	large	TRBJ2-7	TGTGCCAGCAGCCGGGACAGCGCCTACGAGCAGTACTTC	CASSRDSAYEQYF
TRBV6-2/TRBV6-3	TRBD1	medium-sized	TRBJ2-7	TGTGCCAGCCGCCCAGACCAGGGGGCGCGAAGGTACTTC	CASRPDQGARRYF
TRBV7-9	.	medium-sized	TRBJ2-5	TGTGCCAGCAGTCTCCAGGGACAAGAGACCCAGTACTTC	CASSLQGQETQYF
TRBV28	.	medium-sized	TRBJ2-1	TGTGCCAGCAGTTTTAGTGGCGTTATGGATGAGCAGTTCTTC	CASSFSGVMDEQFF
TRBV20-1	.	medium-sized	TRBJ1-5	TGCAGTGCTCCCGACAGGTTCCATAGCAATCAGCCCCAGCATTTT	CSAPDRFHSNQPQHF
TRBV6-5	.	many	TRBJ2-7	TGTGCCAGCAGACCCCTGACAGTTCCTAGAGACTACGAGCAGTACTTC	CASRPLTVPRDYEQYF
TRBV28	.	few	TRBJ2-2	TGTGCCAGCAGTAAAGCGGGCTGGAACACCGGGGAGCTGTTTTTT	CASSKAGWNTGELFF
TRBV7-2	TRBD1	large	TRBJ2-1	TGTGCCAGCAGCTGGCGCCGGGACAGGGGGAATGAGCAGTTCTTC	CASSWRRDRGNEQFF
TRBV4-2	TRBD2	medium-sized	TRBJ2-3	TGTGCCAGCAGCCAAGGCGGGGGGGCGGGGTCAGATACGCAGTATTTT	CASSQGGGAGSDTQYF
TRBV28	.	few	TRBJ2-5	TGTGCCAGCAGTTTTGACCGGTCCCAAGAGACCCAGTACTTC	CASSFDRSQETQYF
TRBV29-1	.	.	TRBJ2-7	TGCAGCGTTGATATTATGTCTGGTGAGCAGTACTTC	CSVDIMSGEQYF
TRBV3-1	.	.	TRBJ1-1	TGTGCCAGCAGCCAAGATGTAGCGGCAACGGACACTGAAGCTTTCTTT	CASSQDVAATDTEAFF
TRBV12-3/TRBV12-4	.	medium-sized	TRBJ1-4	TGTGCCAGCAGTTGGGGGGGGCGAAGTAATGAAAAACTGTTTTTT	CASSWGGRSNEKLFF
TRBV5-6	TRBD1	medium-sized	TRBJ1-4	TGTGCCAGCAGCTACAGGGGCAGTGGCGAAAAACTGTTTTTT	CASSYRGSGEKLFF
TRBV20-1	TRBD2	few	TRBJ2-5	TGCAGTGCTAGCTCCGGGGGGGCCCGGGAGACCCAGTACTTC	CSASSGGARETQYF